This T cell receptor (beta chain) was obtained from a study of control samples from healthy donors and cancer patients. The CDR3 runs to 15 residues. The ends were cut back, 1 base at V and 0 bases at J, with 9 bases in the middle. Germline-derived CDR1 and CDR2 are SGHRS and YFSETQ. Clones were sequenced by immunoSEQ multiplex PCR, and TCRdb holds only the in-frame ones, with some missing. The sample includes 130,000 or so clones, roughly 94% seen only once; the top ten take about an eighth. The sample was blood. The genes are TRBV5-1 and TRBJ2-3; TRBD1 is a possible D gene (5 bases). The receptor comes from a man between 40 and 49 years old in good health. Written as DNA, the CDR3 is TGCGCCAGCAGCTTGAGGGCAGGGAGCACAGATACGCAGTATTTT. This encodes CASSLRAGSTDTQYF.